Reported below is one T cell receptor (beta chain). Its antigen is not known. The primer mix had 60 Vbeta and 13 Jbeta primers. TCRdb's table, derived via immunoSEQ multiplex PCR, lists solely in-frame clones and lacks some. The top ten clones hold under 1.1% of a sample with roughly 180,000 clones, 84% of them seen once. Donors were ostensibly healthy at sampling, although undocumented immune exposures were probable. The V and J ends lost 7 bases and 1 base, in that order; junction bases with no gene match: 4. Germline CDR1 SNHLY, CDR2 FYNNEI. This CDR3 is 14 amino acids long. This specimen belongs to a study of cytomegalovirus exposure and HLA in healthy donors. Study-level findings and limits: When a later analysis was performed, an Asian-associated ancestry cluster reportedly had fewer N-insertions than the approximately 600-donor mean.

This chain uses TRBV2 with TRBJ2-3, with TRBD2 matching 8 bases. Source material: PBMCs. The sequence came from a man aged 30 to 39 in good health and CMV-seronegative. DNA for the CDR3: TGTGCCAGCACCCGGGAGGGCGGCACAGATACGCAGTATTTT. Its protein is CASTREGGTDTQYF.